Following are 7 T cell receptor beta chains from one sample sequenced in a study of T cell responses to AZD1222 COVID-19 vaccine (dated by TCRdb to the early 2020s). Preparation of the library involved the immunoSEQ multiplex PCR assay. Held by TCRdb, this immuneACCESS table contains in-frame sequences only and omits some clones. Under half of the omission traces to an unresolved V gene where checked; the cause of the rest is unknown. For this sample there are 170,000 or so clones; about nine tenths appear just once. Approximately 3% of the sample is taken by the ten largest. The label giving this sample's time point can be read as: baseline before first vaccination. Sample: peripheral blood, taken on day 0 of AZD1222 vaccination. Source of these receptors: an adult in good health.

The CDR3: CACHVGVSTEAFF. DNA for the CDR3: TGTGCCTGCCACGTGGGGGTGAGCACTGAAGCTTTCTTT. This sequence joins TRBV30 and TRBJ1-1, with D perhaps matching TRBD1 (5 bases). Germline V gives CDR1 GTSNPN, CDR2 SVGIG (reference sequence). Trimming shortened V by 6 bases and J by 4 bases, and 15 bases separated the two germline ends. This CDR3 comprises 13 residues.

This chain connects TRBV7-2 to TRBJ1-6; no clear D. The V end lost 1 base, the J end lost 13 bases, and 5 bases lay between the germline ends. The CDR3 is 11 residues long. The V gene's germline CDR1 is SGHTA and CDR2 FQGNSA. CDR3 protein: CASSLVGPLHF. The CDR3 DNA sequence: TGTGCCAGCAGCTTAGTTGGGCCCCTCCACTTT.

This clone appeared once. The chain has TRBV7-3 and TRBJ2-3, with unresolved D. Trimming took 2 bases from V and 5 from J, leaving 8 bases between them. From germline, CDR1 is SGHTA and CDR2 FQGTGA. The CDR3 covers 13 residues. The DNA for the CDR3 is TGTGCCAGCAGCTTAGATAGGATAGATACGCAGTATTTT. Protein: CASSLDRIDTQYF.

This chain uses TRBV6-5 with TRBJ2-7; D is unclear. Germline V gene data show CDR1 as MNHEY and CDR2 as SVGAGI. This CDR3 spans 13 amino acids. The V and J ends lost 2 bases and 1 base respectively, with 6 bases between them. The CDR3 DNA reads as TGTGCCAGCAGTTACCTTAGTTCCTACGAGCAGTACTTC. Translated: CASSYLSSYEQYF.

This chain uses TRBV5-4 with TRBJ2-3, with TRBD2 identical over 7 bases. Trimming took 5 bases from V and 3 from J; bases not matched to a gene: 9. Germline CDR1 and CDR2: SGHNT and YYREEE (reference sequence). There are 15 residues in the CDR3. In DNA, the CDR3 is TGTGCCAGCAGACTCAGCGGGGAGGGGACAGATACGCAGTATTTT. The encoded protein is CASRLSGEGTDTQYF.

The chain combines TRBV6-2 or TRBV6-3 with TRBJ2-3; TRBD2 matches 15 bases. Germline V gene lookup returns CDR1 MNHEY and CDR2 SVGEGT. The CDR3 runs to 19 residues. V shed 7 bases, J shed 1 base, and the junction held 12 bases outside the gene matches. This CDR3 is CASTPLPGLAGGRTDTQYF. As DNA, the CDR3 is TGTGCCAGCACCCCCCTCCCGGGACTAGCGGGGGGACGCACAGATACGCAGTATTTT.

The chain joins TRBV5-4 to TRBJ1-5; maybe TRBD1 (5 bases). Deletions cut 3 bases from V and 2 bases from J, with 12 bases between. The CDR3 sequence is 15 residues long. Germline loops: CDR1 SGHNT, CDR2 YYREEE (reference sequence). Here the CDR3 reads CASSSGGMRNQPQHF. The CDR3 DNA is TGTGCCAGCAGCTCGGGGGGGATGCGCAATCAGCCCCAGCATTTT. Combining the CDR3 with reference TRBV5-4 and TRBJ1-5 gives the whole variable domain ETGVTQSPTHLIKTRGQQVTLRCSSQSGHNTVSWYQQALGQGPQFIFQYYREEENGRGNFPPRFSGLQFPNYSSELNVNALELDDSALYLCASSSGGMRNQPQHFGDGTRLSIL.